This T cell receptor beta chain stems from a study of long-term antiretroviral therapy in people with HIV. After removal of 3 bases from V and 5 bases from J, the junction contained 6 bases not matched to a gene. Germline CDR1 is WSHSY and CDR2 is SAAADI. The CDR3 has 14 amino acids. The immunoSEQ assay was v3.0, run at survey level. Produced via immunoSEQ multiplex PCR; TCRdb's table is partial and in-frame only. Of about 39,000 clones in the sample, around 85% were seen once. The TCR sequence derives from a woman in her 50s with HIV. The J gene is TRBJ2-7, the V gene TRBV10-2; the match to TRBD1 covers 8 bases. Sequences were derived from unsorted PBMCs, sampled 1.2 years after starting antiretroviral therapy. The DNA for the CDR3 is TGCGCCAGCAGTGAAGGGACAGGCCACCACGAGCAGTACTTC. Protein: CASSEGTGHHEQYF.